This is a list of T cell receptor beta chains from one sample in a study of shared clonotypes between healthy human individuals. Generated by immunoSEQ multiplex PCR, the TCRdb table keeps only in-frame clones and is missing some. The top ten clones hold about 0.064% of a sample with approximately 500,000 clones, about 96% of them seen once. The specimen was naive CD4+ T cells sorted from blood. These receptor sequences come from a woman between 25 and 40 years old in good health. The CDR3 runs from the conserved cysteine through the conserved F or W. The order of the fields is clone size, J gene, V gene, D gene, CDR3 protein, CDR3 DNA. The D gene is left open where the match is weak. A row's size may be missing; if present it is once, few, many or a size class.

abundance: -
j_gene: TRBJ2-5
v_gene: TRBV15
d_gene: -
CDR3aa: CATSGPHQTQYF
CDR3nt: TGTGCCACCAGCGGGCCCCATCAGACCCAGTACTTC

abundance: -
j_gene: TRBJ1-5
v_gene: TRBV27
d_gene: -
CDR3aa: CASSPQDSNQPQHF
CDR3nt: TGTGCCAGCAGTCCCCAGGATAGCAATCAGCCCCAGCATTTT

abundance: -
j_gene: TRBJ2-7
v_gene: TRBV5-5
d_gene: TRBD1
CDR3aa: CASSFLSPGQGGYEQYF
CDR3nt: TGTGCCAGCAGCTTCCTCTCACCGGGACAGGGGGGTTACGAGCAGTACTTC

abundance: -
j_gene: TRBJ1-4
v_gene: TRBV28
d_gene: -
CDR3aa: CASSQMPENEKLFF
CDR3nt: TGTGCCAGCAGCCAGATGCCCGAGAATGAAAAACTGTTTTTT

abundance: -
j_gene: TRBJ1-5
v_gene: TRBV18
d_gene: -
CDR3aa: CASSPIKANQPQHF
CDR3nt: TGTGCCAGCTCACCAATTAAAGCGAATCAGCCCCAGCATTTT

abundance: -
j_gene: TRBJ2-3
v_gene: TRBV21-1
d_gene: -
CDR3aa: CASSKARRIAESTDTQYF
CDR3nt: TGTGCCAGCAGCAAAGCGCGACGGATAGCGGAGTCCACAGATACGCAGTATTTT

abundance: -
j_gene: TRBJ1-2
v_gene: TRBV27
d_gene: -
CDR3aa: CASSNRVGYGYTF
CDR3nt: TGTGCCAGCAGTAACAGGGTTGGCTATGGCTACACCTTC

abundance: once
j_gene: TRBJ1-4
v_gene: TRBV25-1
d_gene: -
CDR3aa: CASSVAHTEKLFF
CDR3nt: TGTGCCAGCAGTGTGGCTCACACTGAAAAACTGTTTTTT

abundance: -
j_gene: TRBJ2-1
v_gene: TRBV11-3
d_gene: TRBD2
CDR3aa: CASSLTSGGYNEQFF
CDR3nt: TGTGCCAGCAGCTTAACTAGCGGGGGATACAATGAGCAGTTCTTC

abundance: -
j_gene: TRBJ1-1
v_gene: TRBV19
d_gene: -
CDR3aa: CASSMVRTNTEAFF
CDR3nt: TGTGCCAGTAGTATGGTAAGGACGAACACTGAAGCTTTCTTT

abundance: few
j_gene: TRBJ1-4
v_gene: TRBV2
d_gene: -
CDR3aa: CASSVGYGLFF
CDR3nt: TGTGCCAGCTCGGTGGGGTATGGACTGTTTTTT

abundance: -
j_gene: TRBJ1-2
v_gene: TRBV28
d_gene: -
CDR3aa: CASTRGPSQGGYGYTF
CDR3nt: TGTGCCAGCACCCGAGGCCCGTCACAGGGAGGCTATGGCTACACCTTC

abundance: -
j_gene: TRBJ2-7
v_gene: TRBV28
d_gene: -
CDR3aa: CASRPQGRSNEQYF
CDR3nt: TGTGCCAGCAGGCCACAGGGACGTAGTAACGAGCAGTACTTC

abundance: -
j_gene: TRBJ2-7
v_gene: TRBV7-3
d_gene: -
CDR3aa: CASPTSPSYEQYF
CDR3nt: TGTGCCAGCCCGACGTCGCCCTCCTACGAGCAGTACTTC

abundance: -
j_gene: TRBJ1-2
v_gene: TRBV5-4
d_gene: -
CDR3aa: CASSFRSERGYTF
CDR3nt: TGTGCCAGCAGCTTTCGCTCCGAACGCGGCTACACCTTC

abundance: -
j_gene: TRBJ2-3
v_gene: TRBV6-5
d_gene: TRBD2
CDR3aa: CASSPTSGTGDTQYF
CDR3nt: TGTGCCAGCAGTCCGACTAGCGGGACGGGAGATACGCAGTATTTT

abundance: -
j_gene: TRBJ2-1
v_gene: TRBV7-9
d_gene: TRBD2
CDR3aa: CASKRDSSYNEQFF
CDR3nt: TGTGCCAGCAAGCGGGATAGCTCCTACAATGAGCAGTTCTTC

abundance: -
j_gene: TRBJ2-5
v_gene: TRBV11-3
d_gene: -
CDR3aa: CASSPQGQETQYF
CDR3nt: TGTGCCAGCAGCCCACAGGGCCAGGAGACCCAGTACTTC

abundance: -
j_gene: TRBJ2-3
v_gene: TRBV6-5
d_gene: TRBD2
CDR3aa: CASSRLAGGSDTQYF
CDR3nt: TGTGCCAGCAGTCGACTAGCGGGAGGGTCAGATACGCAGTATTTT

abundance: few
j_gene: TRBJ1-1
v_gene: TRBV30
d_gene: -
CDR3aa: CAWSVRGNTEAFF
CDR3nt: TGTGCCTGGAGTGTAAGAGGGAACACTGAAGCTTTCTTT

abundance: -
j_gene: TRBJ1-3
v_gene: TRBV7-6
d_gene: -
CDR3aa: CASSLSASGNTIYF
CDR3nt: TGTGCCAGCAGCTTATCGGCCTCTGGAAACACCATATATTTT

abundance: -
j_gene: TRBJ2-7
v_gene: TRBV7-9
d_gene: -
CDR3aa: CASSLSGAYEQYF
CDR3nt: TGTGCCAGCAGCTTATCAGGGGCCTACGAGCAGTACTTC

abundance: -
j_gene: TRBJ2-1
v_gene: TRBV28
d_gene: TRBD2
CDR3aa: CASSLFPGGSPDEQFF
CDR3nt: TGTGCCAGCAGTTTATTCCCCGGGGGGAGCCCCGATGAGCAGTTCTTC

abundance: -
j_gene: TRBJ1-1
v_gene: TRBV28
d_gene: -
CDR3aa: CASSIVGSNTEAFF
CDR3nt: TGTGCCAGCAGCATTGTGGGGAGTAACACTGAAGCTTTCTTT

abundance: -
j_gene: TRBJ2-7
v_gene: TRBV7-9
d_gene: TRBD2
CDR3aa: CASSLEGLASYEQYF
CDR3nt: TGTGCCAGCAGCTTAGAAGGACTAGCGTCCTACGAGCAGTACTTC

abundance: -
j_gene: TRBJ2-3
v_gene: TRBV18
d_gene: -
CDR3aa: CASWRERMSTDTQYF
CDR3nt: TGTGCCAGCTGGAGGGAGCGGATGAGCACAGATACGCAGTATTTT

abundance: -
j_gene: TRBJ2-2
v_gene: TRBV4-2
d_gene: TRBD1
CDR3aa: CASSQDWGQANTGELFF
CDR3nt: TGTGCCAGCAGCCAAGATTGGGGACAGGCGAACACCGGGGAGCTGTTTTTT

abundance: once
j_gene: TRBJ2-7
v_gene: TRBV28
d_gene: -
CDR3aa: CASSSASGSSYEQYF
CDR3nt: TGTGCCAGCAGTTCCGCCAGCGGTAGCTCCTACGAGCAGTACTTC

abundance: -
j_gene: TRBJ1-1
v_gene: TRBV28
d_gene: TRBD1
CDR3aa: CASGTGGPNTEAFF
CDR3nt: TGTGCCAGCGGGACAGGGGGCCCGAACACTGAAGCTTTCTTT

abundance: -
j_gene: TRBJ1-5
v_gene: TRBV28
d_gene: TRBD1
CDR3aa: CASSPQGAGNQPQHF
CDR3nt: TGTGCCAGCAGTCCACAGGGGGCAGGGAATCAGCCCCAGCATTTT

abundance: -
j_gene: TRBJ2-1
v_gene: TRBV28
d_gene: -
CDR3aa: CASRFSVHEQFF
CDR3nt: TGTGCCAGCAGGTTTAGCGTCCATGAGCAGTTCTTC

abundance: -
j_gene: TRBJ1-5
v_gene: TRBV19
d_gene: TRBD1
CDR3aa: CASNRDRDRNQPQHF
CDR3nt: TGTGCCAGTAATCGCGACAGGGATCGCAATCAGCCCCAGCATTTT

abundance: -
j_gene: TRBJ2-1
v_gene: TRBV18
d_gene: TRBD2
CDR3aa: CASSPGLADNEQFF
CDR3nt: TGTGCCAGCTCACCGGGACTAGCGGACAATGAGCAGTTCTTC

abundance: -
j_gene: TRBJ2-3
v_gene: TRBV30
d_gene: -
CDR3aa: CAWSRATRDTQYF
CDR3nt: TGTGCCTGGAGTAGAGCTACCCGGGATACGCAGTATTTT

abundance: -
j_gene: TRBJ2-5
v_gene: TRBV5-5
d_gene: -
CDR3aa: CASGNRNRETETQYF
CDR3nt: TGTGCCAGCGGCAACCGAAACAGGGAAACGGAGACCCAGTACTTC

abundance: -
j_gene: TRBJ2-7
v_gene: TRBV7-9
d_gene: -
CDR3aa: CASSPRFSVLGYYEQYF
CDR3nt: TGTGCCAGCAGCCCTCGTTTTAGCGTATTAGGATACTACGAGCAGTACTTC

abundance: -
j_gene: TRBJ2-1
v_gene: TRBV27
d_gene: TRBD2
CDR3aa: CASSSPRLAGSYNEQFF
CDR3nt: TGTGCCAGCAGTTCTCCCCGACTAGCGGGCTCCTACAATGAGCAGTTCTTC

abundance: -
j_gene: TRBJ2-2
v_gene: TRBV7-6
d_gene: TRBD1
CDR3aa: CASSTNRGQTGELFF
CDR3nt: TGTGCCAGCAGCACCAACAGGGGGCAAACCGGGGAGCTGTTTTTT

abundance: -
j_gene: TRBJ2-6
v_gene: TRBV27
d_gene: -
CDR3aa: CASSLRGVFSGANVLTF
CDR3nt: TGTGCCAGCAGTTTAAGGGGGGTGTTCTCTGGGGCCAACGTCCTGACTTTC

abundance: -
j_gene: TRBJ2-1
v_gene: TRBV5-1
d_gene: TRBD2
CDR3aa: CASSLLPSGSPYNEQFF
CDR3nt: TGCGCCAGCAGCTTGTTGCCTAGCGGGAGTCCCTACAATGAGCAGTTCTTC

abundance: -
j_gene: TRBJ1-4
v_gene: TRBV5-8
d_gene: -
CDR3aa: CASSSPGRREKLFF
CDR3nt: TGTGCCAGCAGCTCCCCGGGGAGGCGTGAAAAACTGTTTTTT